The rows below give T cell receptor beta chains drawn from one sample of a study of Ad26.COV2.S vaccination and SARS-CoV-2 variants. Clones were read by immunoSEQ multiplex PCR, and TCRdb kept only the in-frame ones, dropping some. This table holds 500,000 or so clones, around 88% found once. The sample was peripheral blood, taken in a trial of Ad26.COV2.S vaccine versus placebo. The receptors shown here come from a person aged 18 to 59 who received the Ad26.COV2.S COVID-19 vaccine or a placebo. Both conserved end residues are part of each CDR3. Fields, in order: J gene, V gene, CDR3 protein.

>TRBJ1-2|TRBV30
CAWSTQTGNYGYTF
>TRBJ1-1|TRBV7-9
CASSLFGAGDMNTEAFF
>TRBJ1-5|TRBV7-9
CASSFGQGVEPQHF
>TRBJ2-5|TRBV5-1
CASSLDGRPEETQYF
>TRBJ1-2|TRBV30
CACQRAGLTPLYGYTF
>TRBJ1-5|TRBV28
CASSLGQGARVFQPQHF
>TRBJ1-1|TRBV3-1/TRBV3-2
CASSPNLRGTEAFF
>TRBJ2-2|TRBV29-1
CSVGLAGGSGELFF
>TRBJ2-7|TRBV5-4
CASSLAGENEQYF
>TRBJ1-6|TRBV7-2
CASSLGRGRFNNSPLHF